The text below deals with one TCR beta chain. Its matching antigen is unknown. Naive CD8 isolation took CD45RO-negative cells positively selected for CCR7 and excluded terminally differentiated effector memory CD45RA+ cells. Caucasian adults living in Nashville, Tennessee, provided all samples. TCRdb keeps only in-frame clones here, not all; method: immunoSEQ multiplex PCR. This sample has hundreds of thousands of clones, with nearly 95% found just once. The source of the sample is a study of shared clonotypes between healthy human individuals. Study summary: CD8 memory received one plate per donor, CD8 naive two, CD4 memory three and CD4 naive three.

Study-wide results and caveats: Generation of non-shared clonotypes was less probable than generation of clonotypes shared by all four donors. Rarefaction analysis demonstrated incomplete sorted-subset sequencing notwithstanding large depth.

Between the trimmed V and J ends, which lost 0 bases and 2 bases, there was a span of 0 bases. Germline loops: CDR1 SGHDT, CDR2 YYEEEE. The CDR3 spans 12 residues. Sequencing input: naive CD8+ T cells sorted from blood. The clonotype comes from a man aged 30-40 years in good health. The chain combines TRBV5-6 with TRBJ1-3; D gene unclear. The CDR3 nucleotides read TGTGCCAGCAGCTTGGCTGGAAACACCATATATTTT. Its protein is CASSLAGNTIYF. Combining the CDR3 with reference TRBV5-6 and TRBJ1-3 gives the whole variable domain DAGVTQSPTHLIKTRGQQVTLRCSPKSGHDTVSWYQQALGQGPQFIFQYYEEEERQRGNFPDRFSGHQFPNYSSELNVNALLLGDSALYLCASSLAGNTIYFGEGSWLTVV.